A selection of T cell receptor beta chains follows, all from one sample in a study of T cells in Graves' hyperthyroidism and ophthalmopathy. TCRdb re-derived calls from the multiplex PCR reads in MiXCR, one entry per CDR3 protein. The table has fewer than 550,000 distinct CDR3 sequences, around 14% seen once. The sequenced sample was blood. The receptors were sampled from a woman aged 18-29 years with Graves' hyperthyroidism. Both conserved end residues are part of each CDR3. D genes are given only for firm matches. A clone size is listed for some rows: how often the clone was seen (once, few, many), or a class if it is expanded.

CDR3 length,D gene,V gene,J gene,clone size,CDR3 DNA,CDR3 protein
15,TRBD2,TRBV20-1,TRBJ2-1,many,TGCAGTGCTTTTCTAAGCGGGAGGGCCTCCAACGAGCAGTTCTTC,CSAFLSGRASNEQFF
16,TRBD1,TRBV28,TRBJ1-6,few,TGTGCCAGCAGCCCCGGACAGGGCCGGGTTAATTCACCCCTCCACTTT,CASSPGQGRVNSPLHF
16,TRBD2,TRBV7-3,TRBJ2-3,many,TGTGCCAGCAGCTTAGAACTAGCGGGGGGGCCAGATACGCAGTATTTT,CASSLELAGGPDTQYF
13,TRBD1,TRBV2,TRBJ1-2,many,TGTGCCAGCAAAGAGGGAGGGGGCCATGGCTACACCTTC,CASKEGGGHGYTF
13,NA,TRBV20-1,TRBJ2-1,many,TGCAGTGCTCTACCCCTCCAGGGCAATGAGCAGTTCTTC,CSALPLQGNEQFF
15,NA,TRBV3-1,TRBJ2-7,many,TGTGCCAGCAGCCATGAGGACTCCACCTCCTACGAGCAGTACTTC,CASSHEDSTSYEQYF
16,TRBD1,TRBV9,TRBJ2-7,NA,TGTGCCAGCAGCGTAGCAGTTACAGGGGGGAGTTACGAGCAGTACTTC,CASSVAVTGGSYEQYF
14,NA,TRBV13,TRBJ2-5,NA,TGTGCCAGCAGCTTTATCCTAGCGAGGGAGACCCAGTACTTC,CASSFILARETQYF
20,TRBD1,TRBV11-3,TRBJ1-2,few,TGTGCCAGCAGCTTAACCGAGGGACAGGGGAGCTACCGAGCTAACTATGGCTACACCTTC,CASSLTEGQGSYRANYGYTF
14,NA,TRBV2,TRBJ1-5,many,TGTGCCAGCAGTGAACCGACAGGTAGTGGGCCCCAGCATTTT,CASSEPTGSGPQHF
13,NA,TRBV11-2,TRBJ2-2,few,TGTGCCAGCAGCCTAGATATCACCGGGGAGCTGTTTTTT,CASSLDITGELFF
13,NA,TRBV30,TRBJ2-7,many,TGTGCCTGGAGTTTGGGGGGCGCGAACGAGCAGTACTTC,CAWSLGGANEQYF
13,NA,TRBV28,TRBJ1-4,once,TGTGCCAGTAACCCATTAACTAATGAAAAACTGTTTTTT,CASNPLTNEKLFF
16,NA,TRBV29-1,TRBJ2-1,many,TGCAGCGTTGAGGCCCCCGCAGCGTGGGGGTACAATGAGCAGTTCTTC,CSVEAPAAWGYNEQFF
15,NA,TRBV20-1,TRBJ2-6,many,TGCAGTGCTAGAGATCTTGAGGCTGGGGCCAACGTCCTGACTTTC,CSARDLEAGANVLTF
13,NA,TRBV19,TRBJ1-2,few,TGTGCCAGTAGTATGGTACAGGCCGACCGCTACACCTTC,CASSMVQADRYTF
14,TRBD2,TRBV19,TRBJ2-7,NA,TGTGCCAGTAGTTCTAGCGGGGATACCTACGAGCAGTACTTC,CASSSSGDTYEQYF
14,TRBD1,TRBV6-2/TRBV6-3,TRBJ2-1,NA,TGTGCCAGCAGCGACGGAGGACAGGGAAATGAGCAGTTCTTC,CASSDGGQGNEQFF
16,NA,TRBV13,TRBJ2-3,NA,TGTGCCAGCAGCCATCGAACAACTAGAGTTTCAGATACGCAGTATTTT,CASSHRTTRVSDTQYF
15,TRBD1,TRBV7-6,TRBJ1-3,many,TGTGCCAGCAGGTTGGACAGGGGGCCTGGAAACACCATATATTTT,CASRLDRGPGNTIYF
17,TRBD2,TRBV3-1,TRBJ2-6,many,TGTGCCAGCAGCCCCGCGGGGGGCGTCGGCTGGGCCAACGTCCTGACTTTC,CASSPAGGVGWANVLTF
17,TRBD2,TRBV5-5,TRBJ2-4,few,TGTGCCAGCGGGCCCTATCCGGGACTAGCGCGGGGGAACATTCAGTACTTC,CASGPYPGLARGNIQYF
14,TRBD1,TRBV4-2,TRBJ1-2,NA,TGTGCCAGCAGCCAAGTTACAGGGGGCGCTGGCTACACCTTC,CASSQVTGGAGYTF
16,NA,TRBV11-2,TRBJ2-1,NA,TGTGCCAGCAGCTCGCTAGGATTGATAGCTGGGGATGAGCAGTTCTTC,CASSSLGLIAGDEQFF
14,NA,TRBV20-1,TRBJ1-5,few,TGCAGTGCTAGTGCAGGGTCCGTCAATCAGCCCCAGCATTTT,CSASAGSVNQPQHF
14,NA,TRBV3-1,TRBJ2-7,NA,TGTGCCAGCAGTCCTGGGACATCGCCCTACGAGCAGTACTTC,CASSPGTSPYEQYF
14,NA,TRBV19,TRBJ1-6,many,TGTGCCAGTAGTCCGCGTTCAGACAATTCACCCCTCCACTTT,CASSPRSDNSPLHF
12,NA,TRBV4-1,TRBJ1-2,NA,TGCGCCAGCAGCGCGAACGCGGGCGGCTACACCTTC,CASSANAGGYTF
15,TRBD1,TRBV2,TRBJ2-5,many,TGTGCCAGCAGGGCAGGACAGGGGTACGGAGAGACCCAGTACTTC,CASRAGQGYGETQYF
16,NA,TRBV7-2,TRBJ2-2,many,TGTGCCAGCAGCTTAGCCTACGCGGTCTGGGGCGGGGAGCTGTTTTTT,CASSLAYAVWGGELFF
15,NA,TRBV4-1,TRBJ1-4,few,TGCGCCAGCAGCCAAGGGGGGGGTACTAATGAAAAACTGTTTTTT,CASSQGGGTNEKLFF
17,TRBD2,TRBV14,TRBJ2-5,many,TGTGCCAGCAGCCTAGAGGGAGGGACCTCGTACCAAGAGACCCAGTACTTC,CASSLEGGTSYQETQYF
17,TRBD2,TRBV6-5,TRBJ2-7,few,TGTGCCAGCAGTTACAGCGGGGCGCAACCACGGGACTACGAGCAGTACTTC,CASSYSGAQPRDYEQYF
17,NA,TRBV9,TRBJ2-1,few,TGTGCCAGCAGCGTGTCAGCGGGTTTTAGCTCCTACAATGAGCAGTTCTTC,CASSVSAGFSSYNEQFF
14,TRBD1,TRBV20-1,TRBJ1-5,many,TGCAGTGCCGAGACAGGGGAAAAGGGTCAGCCCCAGCATTTT,CSAETGEKGQPQHF
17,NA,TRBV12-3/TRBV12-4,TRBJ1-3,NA,TGTGCCAGCAGTTTAGATTTCCAAAGGGTGGGTGGAAACACCATATATTTT,CASSLDFQRVGGNTIYF
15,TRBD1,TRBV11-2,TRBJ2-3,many,TGTGCCAGCAGCTTAGAGGACAGGGCCACAGATACGCAGTATTTT,CASSLEDRATDTQYF
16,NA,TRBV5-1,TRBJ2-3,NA,TGCGCCAGCAGCTTGGAGGGGGGCGGTCGGGCCGATACGCAGTATTTT,CASSLEGGGRADTQYF
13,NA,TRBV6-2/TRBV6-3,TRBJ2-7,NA,TGTGCCAGCTCACTCACGTGGTTGTACGAGCAGTACTTC,CASSLTWLYEQYF
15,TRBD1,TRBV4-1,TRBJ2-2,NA,TGCGCCAGCAGCCAACCGACAGGGGTCGGCGGGGAGCTGTTTTTT,CASSQPTGVGGELFF
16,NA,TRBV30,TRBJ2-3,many,TGTGCCTGGAGCCTCTACATAGCGGCGAGCACAGATACGCAGTATTTT,CAWSLYIAASTDTQYF
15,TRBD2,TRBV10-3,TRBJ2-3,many,TGTGCCACCAAGAGTAGCGGGAGGGCCACAGATACGCAGTATTTT,CATKSSGRATDTQYF
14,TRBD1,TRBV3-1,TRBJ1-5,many,TGTGCCAGCAGCCGGGACAGGGTAAATCAGCCCCAGCATTTT,CASSRDRVNQPQHF
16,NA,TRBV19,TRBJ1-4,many,TGTGCCAGTAGTGTCTTCGTCGGTGGCTCGGAGGAAAAACTGTTTTTT,CASSVFVGGSEEKLFF